Below are 29 T cell receptor beta chains sequenced from a single sample in a study of T cell changes during pregnancy in multiple sclerosis (dated by TCRdb to 2018 to 2020). Libraries were made using the immunoSEQ multiplex PCR assay. TCRdb carries this immuneACCESS record with in-frame sequences only. Its versions omit some clonotypes, under half of them owing to an unresolved V gene in the studies checked, with the rest unexplained. The sample has roughly 110,000 clones on record, about 89% of them singletons. The top ten clonotypes cover 1.6% of the sample. The material sequenced was peripheral blood, taken before pregnancy. The receptors here all came from a female donor with multiple sclerosis, enrolled in a pregnancy study.

The CDR3 reads CASSVGRPGANAGELFF. The DNA for the CDR3 is TGTGCCAGCAGCGTAGGTCGGCCTGGGGCCAACGCCGGGGAGCTGTTTTTT. The chain joins TRBV9 to TRBJ2-2; maybe TRBD1 (5 bases). The CDR3 runs to 17 residues. Germline V gene lookup returns CDR1 SGDLS and CDR2 YYNGEE. The V gene lost 0 bases and the J gene lost 6 bases, with 18 bases spanning the gap.

This clone was seen once. The chain joins TRBV19 to TRBJ2-7, with 8 positions matching TRBD1. The CDR3 consists of 13 residues. The germline CDR1 and CDR2 sequences are LNHDA and SQIVND (reference sequence). Losses at the gene ends were 1 base for V and 5 bases for J; bases not matched to a gene: 1. Here the CDR3 DNA reads TGTGCCAGTAGTATAGGACAGGGGAACGAGCAGTACTTC. It specifies CASSIGQGNEQYF. Supplemented by reference TRBV19 and TRBJ2-7, the full variable domain reads DGGITQSPKYLFRKEGQNVTLSCEQNLNHDAMYWYRQDPGQGLRLIYYSQIVNDFQKGDIAEGYSVSREKKESFPLTVTSAQKNPTAFYLCASSIGQGNEQYFGPGTRLTVT.

CDR3 loop: CASSFRGAGATDTQYF. CDR3 sequence (DNA): TGTGCCAGCAGTTTTCGTGGTGCTGGGGCCACAGATACGCAGTATTTT. The J gene is TRBJ2-3, the V gene TRBV6-5; TRBD1 might be the D (5 bases). V was shortened by 4 bases and J by 2 bases, with 16 bases between the two germline ends. This CDR3 spans 16 amino acids. Germline V gene sequence: CDR1 MNHEY, CDR2 SVGAGI.

About this clone itself: Other nucleotide sequences from this sample produce the same CDR3. The J gene is TRBJ2-7, the V gene TRBV4-3; TRBD2 aligns across 8 bases. Germline CDR1 is LGHNA and CDR2 is YSLEER. After removal of 0 bases from V and 3 bases from J, the junction contained 4 bases not matched to a gene. There are 15 residues in the CDR3. The CDR3 sequence is CASSQDNRGGYEQYF. The CDR3 nucleotides read TGCGCCAGCAGCCAAGATAATCGGGGGGGCTACGAGCAGTACTTC.

This chain uses TRBV15 with TRBJ2-5, with 9 bases matching TRBD2. The CDR3 has 16 amino acids. V lost 2 bases, J lost 2 bases, and 6 bases stayed unmatched. The germline V gene encodes CDR1 LNHNV and CDR2 YYDKDF (reference sequence). CDR3 loop: CATSRSRLAAQETQYF. The CDR3 bases are TGTGCCACCAGCAGATCCCGACTAGCGGCTCAAGAGACCCAGTACTTC.

This chain joins TRBV6-6 and TRBJ1-1; D remains ambiguous. Germline V lookup: CDR1 MNHNY, CDR2 SVGAGI (reference sequence). The CDR3 contains 15 residues. Trimming took off 2 bases at V and 2 bases at J, with 12 bases between the two ends. The CDR3 spells CASSYLGGINTEAFF. The DNA of the CDR3 is TGTGCCAGCAGTTACCTTGGAGGTATTAACACTGAAGCTTTCTTT.

The J gene is TRBJ1-1, the V gene TRBV11-2, with D maybe TRBD1 (5 bases). V dropped 5 bases and J dropped 1 base, with 11 bases sitting between them. The V gene's germline CDR1 is SGHAT and CDR2 FQNNGV. CDR3 length equals 14 residues. Here the CDR3 DNA reads TGTGCCAGCAGCATCGGGGGGACGAACACTGAAGCTTTCTTT. The encoded protein is CASSIGGTNTEAFF.

The chain uses TRBV7-2 and TRBJ1-5, with TRBD1 identical over 8 bases. The junction had 3 bases not matched to a gene; V was cut back by 5 bases and J by 3 bases. Germline V gene lookup returns CDR1 SGHTA and CDR2 FQGNSA. The CDR3 has 14 amino acids. DNA of the CDR3: TGTGCCAGCAGCAACAGGGGGTCCAATCAGCCCCAGCATTTT. Translated: CASSNRGSNQPQHF.

The CDR3 protein is CATSTGTVEASYNEQFF. CDR3 coding DNA: TGTGCCACCAGCACCGGGACAGTAGAGGCCTCCTACAATGAGCAGTTCTTC. The chain carries TRBV15 and TRBJ2-1, with 7 bases aligning to TRBD1. CDR3 length: 17 amino acids. Germline V gene lookup returns CDR1 LNHNV and CDR2 YYDKDF (reference sequence). With V trimmed by 4 bases and J by 0 bases, 9 bases remained unmatched.

The chain has TRBV11-3 and TRBJ2-2; 8 positions match TRBD2. V shed 1 base, J shed 5 bases, and the junction held 0 bases outside the gene matches. Germline V gene data show CDR1 as SGHNT and CDR2 as YENEEA. The CDR3 runs to 14 residues. CDR3 sequence: CASSLASGTGELFF. The CDR3 DNA reads as TGTGCCAGCAGCTTAGCTAGCGGGACCGGGGAGCTGTTTTTT. Filled out from reference TRBV11-3 and TRBJ2-2, the complete variable domain reads EAGVVQSPRYKIIEKKQPVAFWCNPISGHNTLYWYLQNLGQGPELLIRYENEEAVDDSQLPKDRFSAERLKGVDSTLKIQPAELGDSAVYLCASSLASGTGELFFGEGSRLTVL.

This clone was counted a single time. The chain carries TRBV28 and TRBJ2-3; a possible D gene is TRBD1 (6 bases). The CDR3 loop spans 16 amino acids. Germline V gene sequence: CDR1 MDHEN, CDR2 SYDVKM. Trimming shortened V by 5 bases and J by 0 bases, and 15 bases separated the two germline ends. CDR3 DNA sequence: TGTGCCAGCAGTGCACAGGGCTTGGGGAGCACAGATACGCAGTATTTT. Translation gives CASSAQGLGSTDTQYF.

V is TRBV27 and J is TRBJ1-5; 8 positions match TRBD1. V lost 5 bases, J lost 6 bases, and 9 bases stayed unmatched. Germline CDR1 MNHEY, CDR2 SMNVEV (reference sequence). The CDR3 contains 15 residues. The CDR3 sequence is CASSPKDRATQPQHF. The CDR3 nucleotides read TGTGCCAGCAGTCCTAAGGACAGGGCCACTCAGCCCCAGCATTTT.

The V and J genes are TRBV28 and TRBJ1-2, with D possibly TRBD1 on 5 matching bases. Trimming stripped 6 bases from V and 2 bases from J, with 13 bases between. The length of the CDR3 is 14 residues. Germline CDR1 and CDR2: MDHEN and SYDVKM. CDR3 sequence (DNA): TGTGCCAGCAGCCATGATCCAGGGAACTATGGCTACACCTTC. It yields the protein CASSHDPGNYGYTF.

This clone was counted a single time. The chain has TRBV15 and TRBJ1-1; weak D call: TRBD1 (6 bases). V was cut by 9 bases and J by 3 bases, with 14 bases left in between. The CDR3 sequence is 13 residues long. Per the germline V gene, CDR1 is LNHNV and CDR2 is YYDKDF (reference sequence). The CDR3 sequence is CATGRAGDTEAFF. In DNA form, the CDR3 reads TGTGCCACTGGCCGGGCAGGGGACACTGAAGCTTTCTTT.

The chain links TRBV7-9 to TRBJ2-3, with D unclear. V lost 2 bases and J 4 bases, leaving 13 bases between the germline ends. CDR3 length: 15 amino acids. The germline CDR1 and CDR2 sequences are SEHNR and FQNEAQ (reference sequence). For the CDR3, the DNA is TGTGCCAGCAGCTTATCGGCTCCTCGGGCAGATACGCAGTATTTT. Translation gives CASSLSAPRADTQYF.

V usage is TRBV15 and J usage is TRBJ2-6, with no clear D. Trimming took 1 base from V and 1 from J, leaving 5 bases between them. The CDR3 length is 15 residues. Germline values: CDR1 LNHNV, CDR2 YYDKDF (reference sequence). CDR3 residues: CATSRGSSGANVLTF. Here the CDR3 DNA reads TGTGCCACCAGCAGAGGCAGTTCTGGGGCCAACGTCCTGACTTTC.

This clone was picked up one time. V is TRBV18 and J is TRBJ2-3; 12 bases align to TRBD2. The CDR3 loop spans 20 amino acids. Losses at the gene ends were 1 base for V and 2 bases for J; bases not matched to a gene: 13. Per the germline V gene, CDR1 is KGHSH and CDR2 is LQKENI. This chain's CDR3 is CASSPRGQLLAGGITDTQYF. Written as DNA, the CDR3 is TGTGCCAGCTCACCACGCGGCCAACTACTAGCGGGAGGAATCACAGATACGCAGTATTTT.

This chain links TRBV7-6 with TRBJ2-3, with 8 nucleotides matching TRBD2. After removal of 6 bases from V and 4 bases from J, the junction contained 12 bases not matched to a gene. The CDR3 contains 16 residues. Per the germline V gene, CDR1 is SGHVS and CDR2 is FNYEAQ. The chain's CDR3 is CASSARLSGSADTQYF. The CDR3 bases are TGTGCCAGCAGTGCCCGACTGAGCGGGAGTGCAGATACGCAGTATTTT.

CDR3 sequence: CASSRGTATNEKLFF. The DNA for the CDR3 is TGTGCCAGTAGTAGGGGGACAGCAACTAATGAAAAACTGTTTTTT. This chain joins TRBV19 and TRBJ1-4; 7 positions match TRBD1. V lost 4 bases to trimming and J lost 0 bases; unmatched junction nucleotides: 2. The CDR3 loop spans 15 amino acids. Germline CDR1 is LNHDA and CDR2 is SQIVND (reference sequence).

This chain joins TRBV27 and TRBJ1-6, with 7 bases lining up with TRBD1. CDR1 is MNHEY and CDR2 is SMNVEV in the germline V gene (reference sequence). CDR3 length: 16 amino acids. The V and J ends lost 6 bases and 6 bases, in that order; junction bases with no gene match: 11. For the CDR3, the DNA is TGTGCCAGCAGCTTTACGACAGGGCCGGTTAATTCACCCCTCCACTTT. Its protein is CASSFTTGPVNSPLHF.

The chain carries TRBV11-3 and TRBJ2-7; 14 positions agree with TRBD2. The CDR3 contains 16 residues. V was clipped by 5 bases and J by 5 bases; unmatched bases: 8. Per the germline V gene, CDR1 is SGHNT and CDR2 is YENEEA. The CDR3 region is CASSAGTSGSIDEQYF. The DNA of the CDR3 is TGTGCCAGCAGCGCCGGGACTAGCGGGAGTATCGACGAGCAGTACTTC. Combining the CDR3 with reference TRBV11-3 and TRBJ2-7 gives the whole variable domain EAGVVQSPRYKIIEKKQPVAFWCNPISGHNTLYWYLQNLGQGPELLIRYENEEAVDDSQLPKDRFSAERLKGVDSTLKIQPAELGDSAVYLCASSAGTSGSIDEQYFGPGTRLTVT.

The chain employs TRBV7-9 and TRBJ2-5, with D hard to call. Germline V gene data show CDR1 as SEHNR and CDR2 as FQNEAQ (reference sequence). Trimming removed 8 bases at V and 4 bases at J, with 11 bases between. This CDR3 has 12 amino acids. Written as DNA, the CDR3 is TGTGCCAGCGTCGAGTTCCGAGAGACCCAGTACTTC. It yields the protein CASVEFRETQYF. Complete variable domain (other parts from reference TRBV7-9 and TRBJ2-5): DTGVSQNPRHKITKRGQNVTFRCDPISEHNRLYWYRQTLGQGPEFLTYFQNEAQLEKSRLLSDRFSAERPKGSFSTLEIQRTEQGDSAMYLCASVEFRETQYFGPGTRLLVL.

The CDR3 protein is CSVGGGSQYEQYF. Here the CDR3 DNA reads TGCAGCGTGGGCGGGGGCAGTCAGTACGAGCAGTACTTC. This chain connects TRBV29-1 to TRBJ2-7, with D possibly TRBD2 on 7 matching bases. In germline, CDR1 is SQVTM, CDR2 ANQGSEA. The CDR3 extends over 13 amino acids. Trimming took 6 bases from V and 4 from J, leaving 16 bases between them.

The V and J genes are TRBV30 and TRBJ1-4, with 9 bases identical to TRBD1. J was trimmed by 8 bases and V by 2 bases; bases with no gene match: 3. CDR1 is GTSNPN and CDR2 is SVGIG in the germline V gene (reference sequence). The CDR3 has 13 residues. The CDR3 DNA reads as TGTGCCTGGAGTTGGGACAGGGAGGAAAAACTGTTTTTT. It encodes CAWSWDREEKLFF.

This chain uses TRBV18 with TRBJ1-6; D ambiguous. V shed 5 bases and J shed 7 bases, with 9 bases lying between them. In germline, CDR1 is KGHSH, CDR2 LQKENI. This CDR3 region has 13 residues. The DNA for the CDR3 is TGTGCCAGCTCAACCGACGGGAATTCACCCCTCCACTTT. The encoded protein is CASSTDGNSPLHF.

This chain connects TRBV5-6 to TRBJ1-4, with D possibly being TRBD1 (6 bases). Per germline, CDR1 SGHDT and CDR2 YYEEEE. The CDR3 totals 15 residues. V lost 5 bases to trimming and J lost 5 bases, with 16 bases between them. The CDR3 protein is CASRRRGPQNEKLFF. DNA of the CDR3: TGTGCCAGCAGGCGGCGGGGGCCTCAAAATGAAAAACTGTTTTTT.

The chain couples TRBV11-2 to TRBJ1-2, with a possible D match to TRBD1 (6 bases). The CDR3 is 16 residues long. V lost 1 base and J 1 base, leaving 13 bases between the germline ends. Germline V lookup: CDR1 SGHAT, CDR2 FQNNGV. In DNA form, the CDR3 reads TGTGCCAGCAGCTTAGTAGGGGGACAAATTAACTATGGCTACACCTTC. Translated: CASSLVGGQINYGYTF.

The chain couples TRBV11-2 to TRBJ2-1, with unresolved D. The length of the CDR3 is 15 residues. Germline V gives CDR1 SGHAT, CDR2 FQNNGV. V was trimmed by 5 bases and J by 4 bases, leaving 15 bases between them. The CDR3 region has the DNA TGTGCCAGCAGCCCTACCCCGAACTCATACAATGAGCAGTTCTTC. This sequence encodes CASSPTPNSYNEQFF.

The chain carries TRBV9 and TRBJ1-2; no firm D call. From germline, CDR1 is SGDLS and CDR2 YYNGEE. Deletions cut 2 bases from V and 4 bases from J, with 12 bases between. This CDR3 has 14 residues. The CDR3 loop is CASSVEGSSYGYTF. CDR3 DNA sequence: TGTGCCAGCAGCGTCGAGGGCAGCAGCTATGGCTACACCTTC.